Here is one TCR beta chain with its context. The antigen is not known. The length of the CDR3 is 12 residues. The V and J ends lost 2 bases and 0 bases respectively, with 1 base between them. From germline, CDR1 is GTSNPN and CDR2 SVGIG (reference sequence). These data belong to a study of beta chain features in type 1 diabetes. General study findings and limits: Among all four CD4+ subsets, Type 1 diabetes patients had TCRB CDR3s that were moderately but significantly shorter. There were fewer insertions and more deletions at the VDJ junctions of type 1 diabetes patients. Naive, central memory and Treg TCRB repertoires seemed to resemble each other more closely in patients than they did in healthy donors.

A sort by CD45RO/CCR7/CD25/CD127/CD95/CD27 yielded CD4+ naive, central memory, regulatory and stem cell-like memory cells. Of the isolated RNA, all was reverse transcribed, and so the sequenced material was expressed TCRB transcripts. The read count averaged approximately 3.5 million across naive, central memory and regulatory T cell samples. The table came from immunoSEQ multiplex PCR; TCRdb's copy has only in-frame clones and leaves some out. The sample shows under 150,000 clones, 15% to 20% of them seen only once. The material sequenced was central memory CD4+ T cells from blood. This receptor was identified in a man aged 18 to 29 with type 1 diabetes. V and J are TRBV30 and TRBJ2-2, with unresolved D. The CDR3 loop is CAWSPNTGELFF. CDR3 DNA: TGTGCCTGGAGTCCGAACACCGGGGAGCTGTTTTTT.